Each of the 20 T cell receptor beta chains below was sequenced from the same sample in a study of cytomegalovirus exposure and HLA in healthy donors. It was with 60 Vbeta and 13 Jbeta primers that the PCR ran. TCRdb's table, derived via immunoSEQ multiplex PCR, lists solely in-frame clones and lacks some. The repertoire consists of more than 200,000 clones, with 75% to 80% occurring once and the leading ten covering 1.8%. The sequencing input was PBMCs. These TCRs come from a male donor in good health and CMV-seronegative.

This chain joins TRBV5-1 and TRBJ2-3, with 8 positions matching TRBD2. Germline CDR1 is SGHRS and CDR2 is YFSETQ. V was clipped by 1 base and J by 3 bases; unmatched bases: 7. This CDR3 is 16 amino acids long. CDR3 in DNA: TGCGCCAGCAGCTTGCTGTCTAGCGGGCCAACAGATACGCAGTATTTT. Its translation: CASSLLSSGPTDTQYF. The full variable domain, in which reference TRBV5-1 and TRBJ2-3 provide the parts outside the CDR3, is KAGVTQTPRYLIKTRGQQVTLSCSPISGHRSVSWYQQTPGQGLQFLFEYFSETQRNKGNFPGRFSGRQFSNSRSEMNVSTLELGDSALYLCASSLLSSGPTDTQYFGPGTRLTVL.

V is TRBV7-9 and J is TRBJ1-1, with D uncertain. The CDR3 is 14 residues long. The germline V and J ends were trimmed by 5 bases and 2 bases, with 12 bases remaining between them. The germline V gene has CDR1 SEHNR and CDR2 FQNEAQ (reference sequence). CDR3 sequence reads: CASSETATNTEAFF. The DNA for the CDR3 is TGTGCCAGCAGCGAAACCGCCACTAACACTGAAGCTTTCTTT.

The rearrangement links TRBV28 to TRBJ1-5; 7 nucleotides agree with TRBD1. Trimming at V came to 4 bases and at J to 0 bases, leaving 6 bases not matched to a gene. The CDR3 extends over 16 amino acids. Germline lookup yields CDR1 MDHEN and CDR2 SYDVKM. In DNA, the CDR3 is TGTGCCAGCAGTTCATCTACAGGGGCTAGCAATCAGCCCCAGCATTTT. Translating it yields CASSSSTGASNQPQHF.

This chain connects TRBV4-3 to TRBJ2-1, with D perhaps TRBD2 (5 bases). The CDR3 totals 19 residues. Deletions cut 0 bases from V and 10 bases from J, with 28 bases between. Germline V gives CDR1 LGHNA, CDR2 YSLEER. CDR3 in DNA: TGCGCCAGCAGCCAAGATCTTAGACTACTGCCCCCCAATCTGCCGGAGCAGTTCTTC. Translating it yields CASSQDLRLLPPNLPEQFF.

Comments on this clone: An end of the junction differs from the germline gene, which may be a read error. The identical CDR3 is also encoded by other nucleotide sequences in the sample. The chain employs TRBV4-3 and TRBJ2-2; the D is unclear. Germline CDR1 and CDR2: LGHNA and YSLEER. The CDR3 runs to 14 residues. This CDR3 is CANSQGQVPGELFF. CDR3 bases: TGCGCCAACAGCCAAGGCCAGGTGCCCGGGGAGCTGTTTTTT.

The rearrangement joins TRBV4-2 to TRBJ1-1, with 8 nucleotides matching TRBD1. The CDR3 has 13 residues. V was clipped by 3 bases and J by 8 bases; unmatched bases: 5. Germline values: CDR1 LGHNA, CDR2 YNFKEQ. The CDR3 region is CASSHPGQGEAFF. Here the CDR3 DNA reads TGTGCCAGCAGCCACCCTGGACAGGGCGAAGCTTTCTTT.

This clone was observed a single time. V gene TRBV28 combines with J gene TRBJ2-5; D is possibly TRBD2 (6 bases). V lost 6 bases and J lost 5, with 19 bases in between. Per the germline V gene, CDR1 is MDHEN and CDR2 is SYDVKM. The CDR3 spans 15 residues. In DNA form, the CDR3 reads TGTGCCAGCAGGATTGCGGCCTCTCGGGGGGAGACCCAGTACTTC. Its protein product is CASRIAASRGETQYF.

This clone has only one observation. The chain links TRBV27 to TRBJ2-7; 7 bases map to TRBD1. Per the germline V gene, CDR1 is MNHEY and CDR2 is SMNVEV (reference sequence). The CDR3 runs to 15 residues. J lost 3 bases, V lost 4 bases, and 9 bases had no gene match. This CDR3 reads CASSSKGASYYEQYF. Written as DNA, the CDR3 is TGTGCCAGCAGTTCAAAGGGGGCCTCCTACTACGAGCAGTACTTC.

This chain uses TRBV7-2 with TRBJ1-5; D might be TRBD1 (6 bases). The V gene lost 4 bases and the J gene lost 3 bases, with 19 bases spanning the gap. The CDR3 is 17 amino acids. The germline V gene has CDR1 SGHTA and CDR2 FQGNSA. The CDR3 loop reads CASSSHLFGGFNQPQHF. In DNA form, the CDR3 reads TGTGCCAGCAGCTCCCATTTGTTTGGGGGCTTCAATCAGCCCCAGCATTTT. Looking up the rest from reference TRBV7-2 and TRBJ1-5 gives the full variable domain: GAGVSQSPSNKVTEKGKDVELRCDPISGHTALYWYRQSLGQGLEFLIYFQGNSAPDKSGLPSDRFSAERTGGSVSTLTIQRTQQEDSAVYLCASSSHLFGGFNQPQHFGDGTRLSIL.

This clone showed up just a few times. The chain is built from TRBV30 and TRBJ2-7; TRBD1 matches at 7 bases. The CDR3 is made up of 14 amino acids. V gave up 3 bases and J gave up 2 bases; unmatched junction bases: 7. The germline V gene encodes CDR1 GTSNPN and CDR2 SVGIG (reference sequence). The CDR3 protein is CAWRPGTATYEQYF. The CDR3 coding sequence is TGTGCCTGGAGGCCCGGGACAGCTACCTACGAGCAGTACTTC.

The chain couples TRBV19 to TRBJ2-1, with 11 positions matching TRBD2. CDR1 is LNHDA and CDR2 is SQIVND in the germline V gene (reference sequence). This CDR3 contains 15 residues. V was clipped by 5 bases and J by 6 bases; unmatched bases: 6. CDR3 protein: CASSLAGGPFNEQFF. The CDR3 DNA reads TGTGCCAGTAGTTTAGCGGGAGGGCCTTTCAATGAGCAGTTCTTC.

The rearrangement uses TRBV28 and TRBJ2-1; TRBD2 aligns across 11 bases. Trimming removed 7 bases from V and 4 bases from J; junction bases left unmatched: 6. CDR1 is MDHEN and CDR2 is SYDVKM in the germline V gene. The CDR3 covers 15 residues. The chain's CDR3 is CASTLLAGVYNEQFF. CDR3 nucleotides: TGTGCCAGCACCCTACTAGCGGGAGTTTACAATGAGCAGTTCTTC.

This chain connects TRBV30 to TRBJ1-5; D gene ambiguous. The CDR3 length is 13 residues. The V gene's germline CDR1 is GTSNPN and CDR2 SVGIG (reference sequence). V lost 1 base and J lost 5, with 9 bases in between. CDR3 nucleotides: TGTGCCTGGAGTGCTACCGTAGATCAGCCCCAGCATTTT. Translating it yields CAWSATVDQPQHF.

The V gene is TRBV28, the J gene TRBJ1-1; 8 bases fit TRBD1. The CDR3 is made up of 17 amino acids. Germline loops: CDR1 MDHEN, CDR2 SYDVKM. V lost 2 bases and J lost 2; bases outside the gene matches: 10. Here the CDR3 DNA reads TGTGCCAGCAGTTTACCCACAGGGGGGCTAGGCAACACTGAAGCTTTCTTT. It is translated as CASSLPTGGLGNTEAFF.

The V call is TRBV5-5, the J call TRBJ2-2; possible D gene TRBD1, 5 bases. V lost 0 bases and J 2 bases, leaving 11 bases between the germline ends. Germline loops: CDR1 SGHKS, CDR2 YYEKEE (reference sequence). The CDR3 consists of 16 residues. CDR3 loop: CASSLVAGFNTGELFF. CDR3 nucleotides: TGTGCCAGCAGCTTGGTCGCAGGGTTTAACACCGGGGAGCTGTTTTTT.

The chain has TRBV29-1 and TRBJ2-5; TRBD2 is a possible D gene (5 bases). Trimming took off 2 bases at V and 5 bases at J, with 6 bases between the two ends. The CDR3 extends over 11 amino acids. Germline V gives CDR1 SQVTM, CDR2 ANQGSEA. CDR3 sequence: CSVERGETQYF. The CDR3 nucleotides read TGCAGCGTTGAACGAGGGGAGACCCAGTACTTC.

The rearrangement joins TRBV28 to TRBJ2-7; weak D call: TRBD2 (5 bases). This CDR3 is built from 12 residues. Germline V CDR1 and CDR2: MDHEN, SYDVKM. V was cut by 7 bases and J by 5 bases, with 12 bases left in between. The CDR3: CASTSRLHEQYF. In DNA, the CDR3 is TGTGCCAGCACTAGCAGGCTCCACGAGCAGTACTTC. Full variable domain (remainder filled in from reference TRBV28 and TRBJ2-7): DVKVTQSSRYLVKRTGEKVFLECVQDMDHENMFWYRQDPGLGLRLIYFSYDVKMKEKGDIPEGYSVSREKKERFSLILESASTNQTSMYLCASTSRLHEQYFGPGTRLTVT.

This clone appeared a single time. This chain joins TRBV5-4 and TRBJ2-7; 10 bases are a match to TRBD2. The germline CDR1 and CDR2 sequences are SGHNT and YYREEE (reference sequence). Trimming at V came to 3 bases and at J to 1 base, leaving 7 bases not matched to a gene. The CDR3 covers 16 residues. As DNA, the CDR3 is TGTGCCAGCAGCTCCGGTGGGACTAGCGTTTCCTACGAGCAGTACTTC. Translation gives CASSSGGTSVSYEQYF.

Here the CDR3 DNA reads TGTGCCACCAACGGACAGGGGGCGGTCAACAATGAGCAGTTCTTC. Amino acids: CATNGQGAVNNEQFF. The chain links TRBV27 to TRBJ2-1; TRBD1 matches at 11 bases. After removal of 10 bases from V and 5 bases from J, the junction contained 10 bases not matched to a gene. Germline V gene data show CDR1 as MNHEY and CDR2 as SMNVEV (reference sequence). CDR3 length: 15 amino acids.

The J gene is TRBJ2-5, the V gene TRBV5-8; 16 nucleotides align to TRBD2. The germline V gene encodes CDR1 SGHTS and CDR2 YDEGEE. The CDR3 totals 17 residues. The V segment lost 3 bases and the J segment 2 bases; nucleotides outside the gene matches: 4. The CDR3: CASSSGTSGRAQETQYF. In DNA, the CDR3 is TGTGCCAGCAGCTCGGGGACTAGCGGGAGGGCGCAAGAGACCCAGTACTTC.